A single sample is the source of the 19 T cell receptor beta chains below, sequenced in a study of blood T cells in healthy people across ages. It was with a sample-barcoded 5' primer and a J-beta primer mix that a second PCR of roughly 7 to 12 cycles was run. Each CDR3 protein gets one entry after TCRdb re-called the 5' RACE reads with MiXCR. Of 700,000 to 950,000 distinct CDR3 sequences detected, roughly 41% appear once; the ten largest clones hold more than 20%. Material: blood. These receptors were obtained from a woman aged 55-75 years in good health.

The chain links TRBV27 to TRBJ2-6, with D maybe TRBD2 (6 bases). Germline V gene data show CDR1 as MNHEY and CDR2 as SMNVEV (reference sequence). This CDR3 contains 17 residues. V dropped 6 bases and J dropped 4 bases, with 19 bases sitting between them. DNA for the CDR3: TGTGCCAGCAGAGAACGGGGACTGACAACCGGGGCCAACGTCCTGACTTTC. This sequence encodes CASRERGLTTGANVLTF.

This clonotype was picked up a small number of times. The chain links TRBV5-1 to TRBJ2-7; D unresolved. The V end was cut by 0 bases, the J end by 0 bases, with 10 bases between. Germline V gene data show CDR1 as SGHRS and CDR2 as YFSETQ. The CDR3 is 15 amino acids. Here the CDR3 reads CASSLAPHNSYEQYF. CDR3 bases: TGCGCCAGCAGCTTGGCCCCACATAACTCCTACGAGCAGTACTTC.

The CDR3 DNA follows: TGTGCCAGCAGCTTGGAACCCCGGACCTACAATGAGCAGTTCTTC. Its translation is CASSLEPRTYNEQFF. J is TRBJ2-1 and V is TRBV5-6; unclear D gene. CDR3 length: 15 amino acids. Germline V gives CDR1 SGHDT, CDR2 YYEEEE. With 0 bases removed from V and 2 bases from J, the gap between germline ends came to 9 bases.

This clonotype has only a few counts. The V and J genes are TRBV21-1 and TRBJ1-1. TRBV21-1 counts as a pseudogene. The CDR3 totals 12 residues. The CDR3 sequence: CASSKGNTEAFF. DNA of the CDR3: TGTGCCAGCAGCAAGGGGAACACTGAAGCTTTCTTT.

V and J are TRBV6-6 and TRBJ2-5, with a weak D call TRBD2 (6 bases). CDR1 and CDR2 (germline): MNHNY, SVGAGI (reference sequence). CDR3 length: 16 amino acids. V dropped 5 bases and J dropped 2 bases, with 18 bases sitting between them. The CDR3 DNA follows: TGTGCCAGCAGTCTCGTCGGGGGTTTTGCTCAAGAGACCCAGTACTTC. It encodes CASSLVGGFAQETQYF.

J is TRBJ1-2 and V is TRBV11-2; D is uncertain. Germline V lookup: CDR1 SGHAT, CDR2 FQNNGV. The CDR3 covers 15 residues. The V gene lost 1 base and the J gene lost 5 bases, with 14 bases spanning the gap. The CDR3 spells CASSLVWPGRYGYTF. The CDR3 nucleotides are TGTGCCAGCAGCTTAGTGTGGCCAGGAAGATATGGCTACACCTTC. The complete variable domain, with remaining parts taken from reference TRBV11-2 and TRBJ1-2, reads EAGVAQSPRYKIIEKRQSVAFWCNPISGHATLYWYQQILGQGPKLLIQFQNNGVVDDSQLPKDRFSAERLKGVDSTLKIQPAKLEDSAVYLCASSLVWPGRYGYTFGSGTRLTVV.

The chain is built from TRBV29-1 and TRBJ1-3, with D possibly matching TRBD1 (6 bases). The CDR3 loop spans 14 amino acids. Germline V gives CDR1 SQVTM, CDR2 ANQGSEA. V lost 6 bases to trimming and J lost 2 bases, with 14 bases between them. For the CDR3, the DNA is TGCAGCGTCGTCAGGGGTAACCCTGGAAACACCATATATTTT. It codes for CSVVRGNPGNTIYF. The full variable domain, its missing parts supplied by reference TRBV29-1 and TRBJ1-3, is SAVISQKPSRDICQRGTSLTIQCQVDSQVTMMFWYRQQPGQSLTLIATANQGSEATYESGFVIDKFPISRPNLTFSTLTVSNMSPEDSSIYLCSVVRGNPGNTIYFGEGSWLTVV.

The gene calls are TRBV6-5 and TRBJ2-4; no clear D gene. This CDR3 has 13 amino acids. V was shortened by 6 bases and J by 7 bases, with 13 bases between the two germline ends. Germline lookup yields CDR1 MNHEY and CDR2 SVGAGI. The CDR3 loop reads CASSDMHGNIQYF. CDR3 bases: TGTGCCAGCAGCGACATGCATGGGAACATTCAGTACTTC.

This clonotype was counted a few times. V and J are TRBV18 and TRBJ1-6; the D is unclear. The ends were cut back, 0 bases at V and 9 bases at J, with 15 bases in the middle. Germline CDR1 KGHSH, CDR2 LQKENI. The CDR3 is 16 residues long. The CDR3 protein is CASSPPVGQAGSPLHF. In DNA, the CDR3 is TGTGCCAGCTCACCACCGGTAGGGCAGGCCGGTTCACCCCTCCACTTT. Full variable domain (missing parts from reference TRBV18 and TRBJ1-6): NAGVMQNPRHLVRRRGQEARLRCSPMKGHSHVYWYRQLPEEGLKFMVYLQKENIIDESGMPKERFSAEFPKEGPSILRIQQVVRGDSAAYFCASSPPVGQAGSPLHFGNGTRLTVT.

The chain has TRBV20-1 and TRBJ2-1; TRBD2 aligns across 7 bases. Germline assignment: CDR1 DFQATT and CDR2 SNEGSKA (reference sequence). With 0 bases clipped from V and 8 bases from J, the junction kept 13 bases outside the gene matches. There are 16 residues in the CDR3. The CDR3 loop is CSAREASGITPYEQFF. CDR3 coding DNA: TGCAGTGCTAGAGAGGCTAGCGGCATCACCCCCTATGAGCAGTTCTTC.

In regard to this clonotype: Its ends do not fully match the called genes, so a read error is possible. The DNA for the CDR3 is TGTGCCAGCTCACCACTACTAGCGGGGACCTCCCAAGAGGCCCAGTACTTC. Its protein is CASSPLLAGTSQEAQYF. The chain has TRBV18 and TRBJ2-5; 10 bases map to TRBD2. The germline gives CDR1 KGHSH, CDR2 LQKENI. The CDR3 length is 17 residues.

The rearrangement uses TRBV6-5 and TRBJ2-7; no firm D call. The germline V and J ends were trimmed by 0 bases and 0 bases, with 9 bases remaining between them. CDR1 and CDR2 (germline): MNHEY, SVGAGI. This CDR3 has 15 residues. CDR3 in amino acids: CASSYSAEGSYEQYF. In DNA, the CDR3 is TGTGCCAGCAGTTACTCGGCGGAAGGCTCCTACGAGCAGTACTTC.

V is TRBV25-1 and J is TRBJ1-1, with D unclear. V was cut by 6 bases and J by 10 bases, with 21 bases left in between. The V gene's germline CDR1 is MGHDK and CDR2 SYGVNS. This CDR3 has 14 residues. This chain's CDR3 is CASSPLRILEGAFF. The CDR3 nucleotides read TGTGCCAGCAGCCCACTCCGGATCCTCGAAGGAGCTTTCTTT.

This sequence joins TRBV29-1 and TRBJ1-4; 10 bases match TRBD1. CDR3 length: 16 amino acids. Germline assignment: CDR1 SQVTM and CDR2 ANQGSEA. Germline trimming cut 3 bases from V and 4 bases from J; bases unmatched to any gene: 8. This CDR3 is CSVDGDRGEGNEKLFF. CDR3 bases: TGCAGCGTTGACGGGGACAGGGGAGAGGGTAATGAAAAACTGTTTTTT. Filled out from reference TRBV29-1 and TRBJ1-4, the complete variable domain reads SAVISQKPSRDICQRGTSLTIQCQVDSQVTMMFWYRQQPGQSLTLIATANQGSEATYESGFVIDKFPISRPNLTFSTLTVSNMSPEDSSIYLCSVDGDRGEGNEKLFFGSGTQLSVL.

A word on this clonotype: Likely a read error: the CDR3 ends without its conserved phenylalanine or tryptophan. This rearrangement joins TRBV7-6 to TRBJ2-5; 10 nucleotides line up with TRBD2. The germline V gene encodes CDR1 SGHVS and CDR2 FNYEAQ. V lost 5 bases to trimming and J lost 3 bases; unmatched junction nucleotides: 18. The CDR3 loop spans 19 amino acids. The CDR3 region is CASSTRLSGGAEYKETQYL. The CDR3 bases are TGTGCCAGCAGCACGAGATTAAGCGGGGGGGCCGAGTATAAAGAGACCCAGTACTTA.

This chain connects TRBV11-3 to TRBJ2-1; unclear D gene. The CDR3 runs 14 residues. Trimming stripped 1 base from V and 5 bases from J, with 9 bases between. CDR1 is SGHNT and CDR2 is YENEEA in the germline V gene. The CDR3 loop reads CASSLGSRDNEQFF. The CDR3, as DNA: TGTGCCAGCAGCTTAGGAAGTAGAGACAATGAGCAGTTCTTC.

The genes are TRBV7-2 and TRBJ1-5, with 7 bases matching TRBD1. The CDR3 contains 16 residues. Germline V gene lookup returns CDR1 SGHTA and CDR2 FQGNSA. After removal of 2 bases from V and 6 bases from J, the junction contained 10 bases not matched to a gene. The CDR3 here is CASSLQGGGVSQPQHF. CDR3 sequence (DNA): TGTGCCAGCAGCTTACAAGGGGGCGGTGTCAGTCAGCCCCAGCATTTT.

The chain links TRBV20-1 to TRBJ2-4; D tentatively fits TRBD1 or TRBD2 (5 bases each). The end of the DNA fits TRBJ2-7 better, so the J call may be wrong. The CDR3 spans 17 residues. Looked up from germline, CDR1 is DFQATT and CDR2 is SNEGSKA (reference sequence). CDR3 sequence reads: CSARVTPGTLIDHEQYF. The DNA for the CDR3 is TGCAGTGCTAGAGTGACCCCCGGGACCCTTATCGACCACGAGCAGTACTTC.

The chain couples TRBV18 to TRBJ2-5; D ambiguous. This CDR3 comprises 14 residues. The germline V gene has CDR1 KGHSH and CDR2 LQKENI. The ends were cut back, 3 bases at V and 2 bases at J, with 10 bases in the middle. In DNA form, the CDR3 reads TGTGCCAGCTCACCGTCGCCATATCAAGAGACCCAGTACTTC. Its translation is CASSPSPYQETQYF.